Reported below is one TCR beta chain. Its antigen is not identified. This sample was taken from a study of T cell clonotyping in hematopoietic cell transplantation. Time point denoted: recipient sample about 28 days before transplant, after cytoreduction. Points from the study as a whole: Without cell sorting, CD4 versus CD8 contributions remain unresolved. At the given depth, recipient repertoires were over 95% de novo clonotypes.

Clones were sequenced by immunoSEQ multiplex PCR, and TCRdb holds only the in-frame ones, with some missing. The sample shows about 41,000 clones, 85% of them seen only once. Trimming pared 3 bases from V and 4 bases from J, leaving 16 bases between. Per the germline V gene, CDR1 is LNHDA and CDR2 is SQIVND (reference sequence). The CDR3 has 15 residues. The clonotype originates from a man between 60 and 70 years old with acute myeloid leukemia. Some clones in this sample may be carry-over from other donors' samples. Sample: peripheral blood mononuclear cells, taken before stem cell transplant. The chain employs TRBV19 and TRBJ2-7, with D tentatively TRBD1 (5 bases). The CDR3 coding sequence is TGTGCCAGTAGTATTGGCCAGGGCCCTGCGTACGAGCAGTACTTC. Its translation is CASSIGQGPAYEQYF. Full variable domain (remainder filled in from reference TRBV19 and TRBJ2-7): DGGITQSPKYLFRKEGQNVTLSCEQNLNHDAMYWYRQDPGQGLRLIYYSQIVNDFQKGDIAEGYSVSREKKESFPLTVTSAQKNPTAFYLCASSIGQGPAYEQYFGPGTRLTVT.